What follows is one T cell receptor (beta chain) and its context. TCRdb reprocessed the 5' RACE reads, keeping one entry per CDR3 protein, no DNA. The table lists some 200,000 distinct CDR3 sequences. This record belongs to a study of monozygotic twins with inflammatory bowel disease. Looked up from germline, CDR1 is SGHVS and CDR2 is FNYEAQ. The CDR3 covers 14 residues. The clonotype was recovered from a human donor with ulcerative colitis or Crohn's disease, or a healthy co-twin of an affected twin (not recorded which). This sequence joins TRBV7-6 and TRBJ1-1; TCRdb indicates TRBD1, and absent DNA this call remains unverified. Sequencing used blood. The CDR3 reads CASSIRQGRTEAFF.